Each of the 18 T cell receptor beta chains below was sequenced from the same sample in a study of shared clonotypes between healthy human individuals. Sequenced by immunoSEQ multiplex PCR; TCRdb stores in-frame clones only, minus some. The sample records approximately 2.4 million clones, approximately 96% being singletons. Sequencing used naive CD4+ T cells sorted from blood. Subset noted: CD45RA+ positively selected. The origin of the receptors is a young man in good health.

J is TRBJ2-5 and V is TRBV7-9; no firm D call. This CDR3 contains 15 residues. Trimming left V 5 bases short and J 5 bases short, with 18 bases between. Looked up from germline, CDR1 is SEHNR and CDR2 is FQNEAQ (reference sequence). CDR3 sequence: CASSPSSLPSETQYF. In nucleotides, the CDR3 is TGTGCCAGCAGCCCGTCCTCCTTACCCTCGGAGACCCAGTACTTC.

Comments on this clone: The sample carries other DNA sequences with the same CDR3. The chain is built from TRBV7-3 and TRBJ1-1; D gene unclear. Germline CDR1 reads SGHTA; CDR2 reads FQGTGA. V lost 1 base and J lost 1, with 4 bases in between. The CDR3 totals 13 residues. DNA for the CDR3: TGTGCCAGCAGCTTAAAGGCGAACACTGAAGCTTTCTTT. It is translated as CASSLKANTEAFF.

The chain has TRBV2 and TRBJ1-6; weak D call: TRBD1 (6 bases). Germline CDR1 is SNHLY and CDR2 is FYNNEI. This CDR3 is 15 amino acids long. V lost 4 bases and J 5 bases, leaving 12 bases between the germline ends. The CDR3 DNA sequence: TGTGCCAGCAGTGTGGACAGCGGAAATAATTCACCCCTCCACTTT. Its protein is CASSVDSGNNSPLHF. The entire variable domain, with the rest obtained from reference TRBV2 and TRBJ1-6, is as follows: EPEVTQTPSHQVTQMGQEVILRCVPISNHLYFYWYRQILGQKVEFLVSFYNNEISEKSEIFDDQFSVERPDGSNFTLKIRSTKLEDSAMYFCASSVDSGNNSPLHFGNGTRLTVT.

CDR3 nucleotides: TGTGCCAGCAGTGGGGGACTAGCGGGAAACAATGAGCAGTTCTTC. This translates into CASSGGLAGNNEQFF. V gene TRBV28 combines with J gene TRBJ2-1; 13 bases agree with TRBD2. The CDR3 is 15 residues long. Per the germline V gene, CDR1 is MDHEN and CDR2 is SYDVKM. Trimming cost V 5 bases and J 5 bases; bases outside gene matches: 3.

CDR3 loop: CASRILDRRSNQPQHF. CDR3 DNA sequence: TGTGCCAGCAGGATCCTCGACCGGCGGAGCAATCAGCCCCAGCATTTT. The rearrangement joins TRBV28 to TRBJ1-5; D ambiguous. Trimming left V 6 bases short and J 1 base short, with 16 bases between. From germline, CDR1 is MDHEN and CDR2 SYDVKM. The CDR3 is made up of 16 amino acids.

The genes are TRBV5-1 and TRBJ2-5; D gene unclear. V lost 1 base and J lost 1, with 8 bases in between. Germline-derived CDR1 and CDR2 are SGHRS and YFSETQ. This CDR3 region has 14 residues. For the CDR3, the DNA is TGCGCCAGCAGCTTGAACCCTATCCAAGAGACCCAGTACTTC. This translates into CASSLNPIQETQYF.

This chain joins TRBV19 and TRBJ1-2; no reliable D call. Trimming left V 5 bases short and J 0 bases short, with 16 bases between. CDR1 and CDR2 from the germline V gene are LNHDA and SQIVND (reference sequence). The CDR3 has 16 amino acids. In DNA form, the CDR3 reads TGTGCCAGTAGTTTGGAGCACGGTACTTCTAACTATGGCTACACCTTC. Translation: CASSLEHGTSNYGYTF.

This rearrangement joins TRBV7-9 to TRBJ1-2; no firm D call. The CDR3 covers 13 residues. With 8 bases removed from V and 4 bases from J, the gap between germline ends came to 14 bases. Looked up from germline, CDR1 is SEHNR and CDR2 is FQNEAQ (reference sequence). The CDR3 protein is CASGALGIYGYTF. Here the CDR3 DNA reads TGTGCCAGCGGCGCCCTGGGCATCTATGGCTACACCTTC.

Here the CDR3 reads CASRTSFEQFF. As DNA, the CDR3 is TGTGCCAGCAGGACTAGTTTTGAGCAGTTCTTC. The gene calls are TRBV6-5 and TRBJ2-1, with D tentatively TRBD2 (6 bases). There are 11 residues in the CDR3. CDR1 MNHEY and CDR2 SVGAGI come from the germline V gene. Between the trimmed V and J ends, which lost 6 bases and 9 bases, there was a span of 9 bases.

This clone was detected once. The rearrangement uses TRBV6-1 and TRBJ2-1, with D uncertain. V was cut by 3 bases and J by 0 bases, with 12 bases left in between. The CDR3 has 16 amino acids. Germline CDR1 MNHNS, CDR2 SASEGT. CDR3 sequence (DNA): TGTGCCAGCAGTGAGGGCAAATTGAGCTCCTACAATGAGCAGTTCTTC. Translating gives CASSEGKLSSYNEQFF.

The J gene is TRBJ2-7, the V gene TRBV18, with 10 bases lining up with TRBD1. With 2 bases clipped from V and 6 bases from J, the junction kept 4 bases outside the gene matches. CDR3 length: 14 residues. Germline-derived CDR1 and CDR2 are KGHSH and LQKENI. CDR3 DNA: TGTGCCAGCTCACCAGAGACAGGGGGCTTCGAGCAGTACTTC. This encodes CASSPETGGFEQYF.

This chain connects TRBV29-1 to TRBJ1-4; 7 nucleotides match TRBD1. V lost 6 bases to trimming and J lost 4 bases; unmatched junction nucleotides: 5. The CDR3 is 13 residues long. Germline-derived CDR1 and CDR2 are SQVTM and ANQGSEA. The CDR3 DNA sequence: TGCAGCGTGGTGACAGGGTATAATGAAAAACTGTTTTTT. As protein: CSVVTGYNEKLFF.

This chain connects TRBV10-3 to TRBJ2-6; D unresolved. Trimming shortened V by 4 bases and J by 4 bases, and 14 bases separated the two germline ends. The V gene's germline CDR1 is ENHRY and CDR2 SYGVKD. The CDR3 loop spans 16 amino acids. The CDR3 DNA follows: TGTGCCATCAGTGGACCGTCTCAGGCAGGGGCCAACGTCCTGACTTTC. The encoded protein is CAISGPSQAGANVLTF.

V gene TRBV18 combines with J gene TRBJ2-2; D call uncertain. The V end lost 4 bases, the J end lost 6 bases, and 21 bases lay between the germline ends. Germline V gene data show CDR1 as KGHSH and CDR2 as LQKENI. The CDR3 runs 17 residues. In nucleotides, the CDR3 is TGTGCCAGCTCACTATTCGATTGGGATATCGGTCCCGGGGAGCTGTTTTTT. Translation: CASSLFDWDIGPGELFF. The full variable domain, with the rest looked up from reference TRBV18 and TRBJ2-2, is NAGVMQNPRHLVRRRGQEARLRCSPMKGHSHVYWYRQLPEEGLKFMVYLQKENIIDESGMPKERFSAEFPKEGPSILRIQQVVRGDSAAYFCASSLFDWDIGPGELFFGEGSRLTVL.

The chain recombines TRBV11-2 with TRBJ2-2; D gene uncertain. V lost 1 base, J lost 1 base, and 10 bases lay in between. This CDR3 comprises 16 residues. CDR1 and CDR2 (germline): SGHAT, FQNNGV. This chain's CDR3 is CASSLVGRVNTGELFF. CDR3 nucleotide sequence: TGTGCCAGCAGCTTAGTGGGTCGGGTGAACACCGGGGAGCTGTTTTTT.

The chain is built from TRBV28 and TRBJ2-2; the D is unclear. The V gene's germline CDR1 is MDHEN and CDR2 SYDVKM. This CDR3 has 13 amino acids. V lost 5 bases to trimming and J lost 9 bases, with 13 bases between them. CDR3 coding DNA: TGTGCCAGCAGTACCCCCATTCCTAGGGAGCTGTTTTTT. Translation gives CASSTPIPRELFF.

Note on this clone: This sample also contains other DNA sequences that code for the same CDR3. The chain has TRBV9 and TRBJ1-5; no reliable D call. This CDR3 contains 13 residues. V was shortened by 2 bases and J by 5 bases, with 8 bases between the two germline ends. The V gene's germline CDR1 is SGDLS and CDR2 YYNGEE. CDR3 coding DNA: TGTGCCAGCAGCGTGGGGAGAGATCAGCCCCAGCATTTT. It yields the protein CASSVGRDQPQHF.

The genes are TRBV18 and TRBJ2-5, with TRBD2 matching 7 bases. V shed 1 base, J shed 9 bases, and the junction held 14 bases outside the gene matches. CDR1 and CDR2 from the germline V gene are KGHSH and LQKENI. The CDR3 contains 16 residues. CDR3 amino acids: CASSPRASGERVAQYF. CDR3 in DNA: TGTGCCAGCTCACCACGGGCTAGCGGAGAAAGAGTGGCCCAGTACTTC.